These 32 T cell receptor beta chains came from one sample sequenced in a study of T-cell memory formation after mild COVID-19. TCRdb re-analysed the 5' RACE reads in MiXCR, keeping a single row per CDR3 protein. The table has more than 120,000 distinct CDR3 sequences, roughly 6.2% seen once. Material for sequencing was PBMCs or a T cell subset sorted from them (not recorded which). Receptor source: an adult woman who had mild COVID-19 (a few samples of this study predate the infection). Cell type and time point are not known.

The chain links TRBV5-1 to TRBJ2-1; 9 bases match TRBD1. V shed 4 bases and J 8 bases; nucleotides not matched to a gene: 7. There are 14 residues in the CDR3. The germline CDR1 and CDR2 sequences are SGHRS and YFSETQ. The CDR3 spells CASSPADRGDEQFF. CDR3 DNA: TGCGCCAGCAGCCCGGCGGACAGGGGCGATGAGCAGTTCTTC.

This clonotype was detected only a few times. The chain recombines TRBV25-1 with TRBJ2-7; 8 nucleotides match TRBD1. The CDR3 is 14 residues long. Germline V gives CDR1 MGHDK, CDR2 SYGVNS. J lost 3 bases, V lost 8 bases, and 9 bases had no gene match. As DNA, the CDR3 is TGTGCCAGCGAAAGGGCAGGGGGCAACTACGAGCAGTACTTC. Translating gives CASERAGGNYEQYF.

This clonotype turned up a few times. The chain has TRBV27 and TRBJ1-5, with D possibly TRBD1 on 5 matching bases. CDR1 is MNHEY and CDR2 is SMNVEV in the germline V gene (reference sequence). This CDR3 comprises 15 residues. Trimming took off 3 bases at V and 4 bases at J, with 13 bases between the two ends. The CDR3 loop is CASSFSSGANQPQHF. In DNA form, the CDR3 reads TGTGCCAGCAGTTTTTCGAGTGGGGCAAATCAGCCCCAGCATTTT.

This clonotype was seen repeatedly, ten times or more. The V gene is TRBV5-6, the J gene TRBJ2-5; 7 bases are a match to TRBD1. Germline CDR1 and CDR2: SGHDT and YYEEEE. V shed 3 bases and J 2 bases; nucleotides not matched to a gene: 4. The CDR3 totals 14 residues. The CDR3 reads CASSSGQQQETQYF. In DNA form, the CDR3 reads TGTGCCAGCAGCTCGGGACAGCAACAAGAGACCCAGTACTTC.

This clonotype was observed a handful of times. The rearrangement uses TRBV5-1 and TRBJ2-5; 7 bases are shared with TRBD1. The CDR3 has 16 residues. V trimming: 0 bases; J trimming: 5 bases; junction bases outside the gene matches: 10. Germline lookup yields CDR1 SGHRS and CDR2 YFSETQ. CDR3 loop: CASSLVVRGLSETQYF. CDR3 nucleotides: TGCGCCAGCAGCTTGGTGGTTAGGGGGCTGAGTGAGACCCAGTACTTC.

This clonotype was detected a few times. The chain has TRBV11-1 and TRBJ2-1; 9 bases map to TRBD2. V was clipped by 0 bases and J by 2 bases; unmatched bases: 5. Germline CDR1 is SGHAT and CDR2 is FQDESV (reference sequence). The CDR3 is made up of 17 amino acids. This chain's CDR3 is CASSLAMTSGTYNEQFF. CDR3 DNA sequence: TGTGCCAGCAGCTTAGCTATGACTAGCGGTACCTACAATGAGCAGTTCTTC.

This clonotype was counted a few times. The V call is TRBV3-1, the J call TRBJ1-1, with D perhaps matching TRBD1 (5 bases). CDR1 is LGHDT, CDR2 YNNKEL, per germline (reference sequence). V was clipped by 2 bases and J by 4 bases, with 8 bases between them. This CDR3 spans 13 amino acids. CDR3 in DNA: TGTGCCAGCAGCCAAAACCAGGGCACTGAAGCTTTCTTT. Translated: CASSQNQGTEAFF. Based on the CDR3 plus reference TRBV3-1 and TRBJ1-1, the full variable domain is DTAVSQTPKYLVTQMGNDKSIKCEQNLGHDTMYWYKQDSKKFLKIMFSYNNKELIINETVPNRFSPKSPDKAHLNLHINSLELGDSAVYFCASSQNQGTEAFFGQGTRLTVV.

This clonotype was detected only a few times. V usage is TRBV20-1 and J usage is TRBJ1-6, with a possible D match to TRBD1 (5 bases). Germline V gives CDR1 DFQATT, CDR2 SNEGSKA (reference sequence). Trimming stripped 0 bases from V and 9 bases from J, with 15 bases between. This CDR3 is 15 amino acids long. The CDR3 protein is CSARDFVARVSPLHF. CDR3 nucleotides: TGCAGTGCTAGAGATTTCGTGGCCAGGGTTTCACCCCTCCACTTT.

This clonotype appeared a few times. The rearrangement uses TRBV5-1 and TRBJ1-2, with D possibly TRBD1 on 5 matching bases. V was cut by 4 bases and J by 5 bases, with 15 bases left in between. Looked up from germline, CDR1 is SGHRS and CDR2 is YFSETQ. The CDR3 contains 14 residues. This CDR3 is CASSRLTGDYGYTF. For the CDR3, the DNA is TGCGCCAGCAGCCGCCTCACAGGTGATTATGGCTACACCTTC.

This clonotype was recorded a few times. The CDR3 DNA reads as TGTGCCAGCAGCTTAGGTTTGCCTATTAACTATGGCTACACCTTC. It translates to CASSLGLPINYGYTF. This sequence joins TRBV7-9 and TRBJ1-2; D ambiguous. The V end lost 1 base, the J end lost 1 base, and 10 bases lay between the germline ends. CDR1 is SEHNR, CDR2 FQNEAQ, per germline (reference sequence). There are 15 residues in the CDR3.

The chain uses TRBV20-1 and TRBJ2-1, with D possibly matching TRBD2 (5 bases). Trimming removed 3 bases from V and 0 bases from J, with 12 bases in between. CDR3 length: 15 residues. CDR1 is DFQATT, CDR2 SNEGSKA, per germline (reference sequence). CDR3 nucleotide sequence: TGCAGTGCTAGTGCTTGGGGAGTCTCCTACAATGAGCAGTTCTTC. Translated, it gives CSASAWGVSYNEQFF.

This clonotype has at least ten counts. This chain connects TRBV10-3 to TRBJ1-1; D gene unclear. This CDR3 is 12 amino acids long. CDR1 and CDR2 (germline): ENHRY, SYGVKD. V lost 8 bases, J lost 7 bases, and 14 bases lay in between. CDR3 protein: CAICDRLGEAFF. The CDR3, as DNA: TGTGCCATCTGCGATCGACTGGGTGAAGCTTTCTTT.

This clonotype was counted between two and nine times. The chain uses TRBV6-6 and TRBJ2-1; 9 nucleotides match TRBD2. The J segment lost 5 bases and the V segment lost 6 bases, leaving 11 bases of the junction unmatched. Looked up from germline, CDR1 is MNHNY and CDR2 is SVGAGI (reference sequence). The CDR3 covers 16 residues. CDR3 amino acids: CASRPVKAGGDNEQFF. The CDR3, as DNA: TGTGCCAGCAGGCCCGTAAAAGCGGGGGGCGACAATGAGCAGTTCTTC.

This clonotype was seen ten or more times. The chain is built from TRBV6-5 and TRBJ2-2; TRBD2 might be the D (5 bases). V was cut by 10 bases and J by 5 bases, with 11 bases left in between. Germline assignment: CDR1 MNHEY and CDR2 SVGAGI. The length of the CDR3 is 12 residues. The CDR3 spells CATFPGTGELFF. CDR3 nucleotides: TGTGCCACCTTCCCGGGGACCGGGGAGCTGTTTTTT.

The V call is TRBV7-2, the J call TRBJ2-7; perhaps D is TRBD1 or TRBD2 (6 bases each). The V end was cut by 8 bases, the J end by 2 bases, with 10 bases between. The CDR3 is 12 amino acids. Germline CDR1 SGHTA, CDR2 FQGNSA. CDR3 protein: CASSGDTYEQYF. The CDR3 region has the DNA TGTGCCAGCTCGGGGGACACCTACGAGCAGTACTTC.

The chain has TRBV20-1 and TRBJ2-1; TRBD1 matches 10 bases. Losses at the gene ends were 5 bases for V and 7 bases for J; bases not matched to a gene: 11. Germline-derived CDR1 and CDR2 are DFQATT and SNEGSKA (reference sequence). The CDR3 covers 15 residues. This CDR3 reads CSARGTDRGRNEQFF. The CDR3 coding sequence is TGCAGTGCTCGAGGAACGGACAGGGGGAGGAATGAGCAGTTCTTC.

There are a few counts of this clonotype. The V and J genes are TRBV19 and TRBJ2-7; D unclear. CDR1 is LNHDA and CDR2 is SQIVND in the germline V gene (reference sequence). The length of the CDR3 is 13 residues. Trimming cost V 3 bases and J 3 bases, with 9 bases left between them. The CDR3 region has the DNA TGTGCCAGTAGTATTGGGAATGGCTACGAGCAGTACTTC. Translated, it gives CASSIGNGYEQYF.

This clonotype turned up a few times. The chain uses TRBV6-1 and TRBJ2-7, with D perhaps matching TRBD1 (6 bases). The CDR3 length is 13 residues. The V gene lost 4 bases and the J gene lost 5 bases, with 12 bases spanning the gap. CDR1 and CDR2 from the germline V gene are MNHNS and SASEGT. CDR3 residues: CASSGGQSHEQYF. In DNA form, the CDR3 reads TGTGCCAGCAGTGGTGGACAGTCCCACGAGCAGTACTTC.

V and J are TRBV3-1 and TRBJ2-5; D uncertain. V was clipped by 6 bases and J by 4 bases, with 12 bases between them. The CDR3 length is 13 residues. The germline V gene encodes CDR1 LGHDT and CDR2 YNNKEL (reference sequence). CDR3 in amino acids: CASSLGTRETQYF. The CDR3 nucleotides are TGTGCCAGCAGTCTCGGAACTCGAGAGACCCAGTACTTC.

The table lists this clonotype with many counts. V gene TRBV7-9 combines with J gene TRBJ2-7, with 7 bases lining up with TRBD1. CDR3 length: 15 amino acids. CDR1 is SEHNR and CDR2 is FQNEAQ in the germline V gene (reference sequence). The V segment lost 2 bases and the J segment 5 bases; nucleotides outside the gene matches: 9. CDR3 sequence: CASSLSETGTNEQYF. As DNA, the CDR3 is TGTGCCAGCAGCTTATCGGAGACAGGGACCAACGAGCAGTACTTC.

This clonotype was detected only a few times. The chain links TRBV24-1 to TRBJ2-3, with 7 bases identical to TRBD2. CDR3 size: 15 residues. Germline V gene sequence: CDR1 KGHDR, CDR2 SFDVKD. V trimming: 4 bases; J trimming: 6 bases; junction bases outside the gene matches: 9. The CDR3 DNA follows: TGTGCCACCAGTGAAACCGGGAGGATGGCGGATACGCAGTATTTT. The encoded protein is CATSETGRMADTQYF.

This clonotype has a count of ten or more. The V call is TRBV11-2, the J call TRBJ2-7; 7 nucleotides align to TRBD1. V dropped 6 bases and J dropped 5; count of bases not matched to a gene: 7. Germline V gene sequence: CDR1 SGHAT, CDR2 FQNNGV. There are 13 residues in the CDR3. The CDR3 reads CASRPTGSNEQYF. DNA of the CDR3: TGTGCCAGCAGACCGACAGGGTCGAACGAGCAGTACTTC.

The genes are TRBV24-1 and TRBJ2-2; D not resolved. From germline, CDR1 is KGHDR and CDR2 SFDVKD. The CDR3 consists of 17 residues. With 1 base removed from V and 0 bases from J, the gap between germline ends came to 11 bases. The CDR3 DNA is TGTGCCACCAGTGATTTCCGAGGCGAGTCGAACACCGGGGAGCTGTTTTTT. Translation gives CATSDFRGESNTGELFF.

This chain uses TRBV7-2 with TRBJ2-1; 7 bases map to TRBD2. This CDR3 comprises 18 residues. The ends lost 2 bases at V and 7 bases at J; junction bases unmatched: 17. CDR1 is SGHTA, CDR2 FQGNSA, per germline. CDR3 DNA sequence: TGTGCCAGCAGCTTAAGAAGTTTTACGGGAGGATTCGGAAATGAGCAGTTCTTC. This codes for CASSLRSFTGGFGNEQFF.

This clonotype appeared many times. V gene TRBV11-2 combines with J gene TRBJ1-5; TRBD1 might be the D (5 bases). Trimming took 9 bases from V and 6 from J, leaving 15 bases between them. Germline CDR1 SGHAT, CDR2 FQNNGV. This CDR3 has 13 amino acids. CDR3 sequence reads: CASAAGPSQPQHF. CDR3 in DNA: TGTGCCAGTGCGGCAGGGCCGAGTCAGCCCCAGCATTTT.

Here the CDR3 reads CATSDNKRRRTDTQYF. CDR3 coding DNA: TGTGCCACCAGTGACAACAAGCGGAGACGCACAGATACGCAGTATTTT. This chain links TRBV24-1 with TRBJ2-3, with a weak D call TRBD2 (5 bases). V lost 4 bases and J 1 base, leaving 14 bases between the germline ends. The CDR3 is 16 amino acids. The germline gives CDR1 KGHDR, CDR2 SFDVKD.

The sample holds a few counts of this clonotype. A junction boundary mismatches the germline segment, possibly from a read error. The chain combines TRBV7-7 with TRBJ2-3; the D gene could be TRBD1 or TRBD2 (5 bases each). The CDR3 spans 14 residues. Looked up from germline, CDR1 is SSHAT and CDR2 is FNYEAQ (reference sequence). The CDR3 is CASSTGPDTDTQYF. CDR3 nucleotides: TGTGCTAGCAGCACGGGGCCGGACACAGATACGCAGTATTTT.

This clonotype has ten or more counts. This rearrangement joins TRBV5-1 to TRBJ2-3; 7 nucleotides align to TRBD2. Germline CDR1 reads SGHRS; CDR2 reads YFSETQ. V lost 6 bases and J lost 3; bases outside the gene matches: 10. This CDR3 region has 15 residues. Here the CDR3 DNA reads TGCGCCAGCAACAAATCCGGGACTAAAACAGATACGCAGTATTTT. Protein product: CASNKSGTKTDTQYF. Using reference TRBV5-1 and TRBJ2-3 for the parts outside the CDR3, the full variable domain is KAGVTQTPRYLIKTRGQQVTLSCSPISGHRSVSWYQQTPGQGLQFLFEYFSETQRNKGNFPGRFSGRQFSNSRSEMNVSTLELGDSALYLCASNKSGTKTDTQYFGPGTRLTVL.

V is TRBV12-3 or TRBV12-4 and J is TRBJ1-1; D is unclear. The CDR3 loop spans 12 amino acids. V was pared by 7 bases and J by 5 bases, with 11 bases between. The CDR3 protein is CASTGRGTEAFF. The CDR3 nucleotides are TGTGCCAGCACGGGTCGGGGAACTGAAGCTTTCTTT.

The V and J genes are TRBV12-5 and TRBJ2-7; TRBD1 agrees at 9 bases. Trimming at V came to 3 bases and at J to 3 bases, leaving 6 bases not matched to a gene. This CDR3 contains 15 residues. Germline CDR1 and CDR2: LGHNT and FRNRAP. The CDR3 DNA reads as TGTGCTAGTGGTTTCCCGGGACAGGGAGGCTACGAGCAGTACTTC. Amino acid sequence: CASGFPGQGGYEQYF.

This clonotype was observed a handful of times. The V and J genes are TRBV10-2 and TRBJ2-6, with a possible D match to TRBD1 (5 bases). Germline assignment: CDR1 WSHSY and CDR2 SAAADI. Trimming removed 9 bases from V and 0 bases from J, with 6 bases in between. The CDR3 sequence is 13 residues long. CDR3 sequence: CASRGSGANVLTF. Here the CDR3 DNA reads TGCGCCAGTAGGGGCTCTGGGGCCAACGTCCTGACTTTC.

The sample holds a few counts of this clonotype. The chain employs TRBV12-3 or TRBV12-4 and TRBJ2-7; TRBD1 matches at 7 bases. The CDR3 covers 14 residues. The junction had 5 bases not matched to a gene; V was cut back by 4 bases and J by 2 bases. The CDR3 sequence is CASSSTGVAYEQYF. The CDR3 bases are TGTGCCAGCAGTTCTACAGGGGTCGCCTACGAGCAGTACTTC.